This record concerns one T cell receptor (beta chain) sequence. This sample is drawn from a study of cytotoxic CD8 clonotypes in ibrutinib-treated CLL. The CDR3 totals 17 residues. Looked up from germline, CDR1 is LGHNA and CDR2 is YNFKEQ. Trimming at V came to 0 bases and at J to 3 bases, leaving 8 bases not matched to a gene. Clones were sequenced by immunoSEQ multiplex PCR, and TCRdb holds only the in-frame ones, with some missing. The sample lists 100,000 to 150,000 clones; around 85% were seen once. The V gene is TRBV4-2, the J gene TRBJ2-5; 9 bases agree with TRBD2. This sequence was found in a human donor with chronic lymphocytic leukemia. This specimen was PBMCs, taken after 24 months of ibrutinib treatment. This CDR3 reads CASSQDPRGGAEETQYF. The CDR3 nucleotides read TGTGCCAGCAGCCAAGATCCTCGCGGGGGGGCCGAAGAGACCCAGTACTTC.